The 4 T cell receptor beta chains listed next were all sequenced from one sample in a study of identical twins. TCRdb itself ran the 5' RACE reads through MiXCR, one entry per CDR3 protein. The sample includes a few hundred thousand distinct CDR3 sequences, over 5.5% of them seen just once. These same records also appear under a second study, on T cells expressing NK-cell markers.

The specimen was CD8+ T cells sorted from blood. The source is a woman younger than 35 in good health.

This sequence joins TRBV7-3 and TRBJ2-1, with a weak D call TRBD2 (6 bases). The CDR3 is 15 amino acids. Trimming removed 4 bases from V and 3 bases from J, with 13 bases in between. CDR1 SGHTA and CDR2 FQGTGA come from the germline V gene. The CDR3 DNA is TGTGCCAGCAGCTCCCCGGCGGGGAACTACAATGAGCAGTTCTTC. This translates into CASSSPAGNYNEQFF. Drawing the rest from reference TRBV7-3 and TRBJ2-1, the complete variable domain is GAGVSQTPSNKVTEKGKYVELRCDPISGHTALYWYRQSLGQGPEFLIYFQGTGAADDSGLPNDRFFAVRPEGSVSTLKIQRTERGDSAVYLCASSSPAGNYNEQFFGPGTRLTVL.

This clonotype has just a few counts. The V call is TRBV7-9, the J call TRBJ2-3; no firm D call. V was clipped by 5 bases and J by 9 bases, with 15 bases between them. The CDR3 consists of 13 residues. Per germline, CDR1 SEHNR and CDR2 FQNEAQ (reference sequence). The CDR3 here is CASSPPIEYTQYF. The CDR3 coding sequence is TGTGCCAGCAGCCCCCCAATAGAGTACACGCAGTATTTT.

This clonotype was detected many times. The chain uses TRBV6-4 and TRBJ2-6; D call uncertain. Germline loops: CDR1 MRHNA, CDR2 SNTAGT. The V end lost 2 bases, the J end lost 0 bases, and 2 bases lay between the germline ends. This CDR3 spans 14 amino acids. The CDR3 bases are TGTGCCAGCAGTGACGGCTCTGGGGCCAACGTCCTGACTTTC. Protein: CASSDGSGANVLTF.

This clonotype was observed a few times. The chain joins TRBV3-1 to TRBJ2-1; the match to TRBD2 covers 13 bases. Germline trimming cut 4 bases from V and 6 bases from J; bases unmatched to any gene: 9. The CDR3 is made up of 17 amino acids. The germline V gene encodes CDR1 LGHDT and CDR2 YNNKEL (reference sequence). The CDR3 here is CASSPLSTSGGTNEQFF. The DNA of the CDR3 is TGTGCCAGCAGCCCTCTTTCGACTAGCGGGGGGACCAATGAGCAGTTCTTC.